Shown below are 24 T cell receptor beta chains from a single sample sequenced in a study of tumor and adjacent non-tumor tissue in lung cancer. TCRbeta libraries were built with three rounds of nested PCR, modified from ARM-PCR. TCRdb redid the calling of the multiplex PCR reads with MiXCR, one entry per CDR3 protein. The sample holds about 98,000 distinct CDR3 sequences, 75% to 85% seen once. No cell sorting was done before RNA was extracted from the tissue. Distant lung tissue was collected more than 3 cm away from the tumor edge. The specimen sequenced was distant non-tumor lung tissue. The receptors shown here come from a man aged 55 to 69 with small cell lung cancer.

The chain has TRBV7-9 and TRBJ2-1, with D possibly TRBD2 on 6 matching bases. There are 15 residues in the CDR3. The germline gives CDR1 SEHNR, CDR2 FQNEAQ (reference sequence). Deletions cut 1 base from V and 2 bases from J, with 9 bases between. In nucleotides, the CDR3 is TGTGCCAGCAGCTTAGGGGACTGGACCTACAATGAGCAGTTCTTC. It codes for CASSLGDWTYNEQFF.

Comments on this clonotype: A single base separates this from a much larger clone, so it may be a read error. The V call is TRBV5-4, the J call TRBJ1-2, with 8 bases lining up with TRBD1. This CDR3 spans 15 amino acids. The germline V gene has CDR1 SGHNT and CDR2 YYREEE (reference sequence). CDR3 nucleotides: TGTGCCAGAAGCTTGGGACCCGGGACAGGCTATGGCTACACCTTC. Encoded protein: CARSLGPGTGYGYTF.

As concerns this clonotype: One end of the junction is discordant with germline, which a read error may explain. J is TRBJ2-1 and V is TRBV10-2; D is perhaps TRBD1 (5 bases). CDR3 length: 13 amino acids. Germline V gives CDR1 WSHSY, CDR2 SAAADI. The CDR3 bases are TGCACCAGCCGCGAGACTGACCAGGGTGAGCAGTTCTTC. Its protein product is CTSRETDQGEQFF.

Notes on this clonotype: The junction departs from the called germline gene at one end, perhaps through a read error. The V gene is TRBV18, the J gene TRBJ1-1, with no clear D. CDR3 length: 12 residues. The germline V gene has CDR1 KGHSH and CDR2 LQKENI. CDR3 in DNA: TGTGTCAGCTCACACCCCGGAACAGAAGCTTTCTTT. It yields the protein CVSSHPGTEAFF.

The V gene is TRBV12-3 or TRBV12-4, the J gene TRBJ2-2; D gene uncertain. V lost 7 bases, J lost 6 bases, and 18 bases lay in between. The CDR3 loop spans 15 amino acids. The CDR3, as DNA: TGTGCCAGCACCTTTGGGGTATCGGTTTCCGGGGAGCTGTTTTTT. It specifies CASTFGVSVSGELFF.

The sample holds many counts of this clonotype. CDR3 DNA sequence: TGTGCCAGCTCCCTGGACAGAAACAATGAGCAGTTCTTC. It codes for CASSLDRNNEQFF. J is TRBJ2-1 and V is TRBV18, with D possibly matching TRBD1 (6 bases). Germline CDR1 and CDR2: KGHSH and LQKENI. The CDR3 spans 13 residues. V dropped 6 bases and J dropped 5 bases, with 11 bases sitting between them.

Note on this clonotype: Compared with germline, one end of the junction differs, possibly owing to a read error. The CDR3 nucleotides are TGTGCCAGCAGCACTCGGATCCATGAGCAATTCTTC. Protein sequence: CASSTRIHEQFF. The V and J genes are TRBV7-8 and TRBJ2-1; D is uncertain. From germline, CDR1 is SGHVS and CDR2 FQNEAQ. This CDR3 has 12 amino acids. Full variable domain (rest looked up from reference TRBV7-8 and TRBJ2-1): GAGVSQSPRYKVAKRGQDVALRCDPISGHVSLFWYQQALGQGPEFLTYFQNEAQLDKSGLPSDRFFAERPEGSVSTLKIQRTQQEDSAVYLCASSTRIHEQFFGPGTRLTVL.

CDR3: CAISGIADEQYF. The CDR3 DNA follows: TGTGCCATCAGTGGAATAGCAGATGAGCAGTACTTC. The chain employs TRBV10-3 and TRBJ2-1; D is undetermined. The DNA matches TRBJ2-7 better at its end, which makes the J call doubtful. CDR3 length: 12 amino acids. Germline lookup yields CDR1 ENHRY and CDR2 SYGVKD.

This chain joins TRBV6-1 and TRBJ2-1; D perhaps matches TRBD2 (5 bases). The CDR3 sequence is 14 residues long. Trimming removed 10 bases from V and 7 bases from J, with 20 bases in between. Germline CDR1 is MNHNS and CDR2 is SASEGT. For the CDR3, the DNA is TGTGCCATCATCATTAGCGAGAGTAGGAATGAGCAGTTCTTC. It encodes CAIIISESRNEQFF.

In the case of this clonotype: In this CDR3 the conserved last residue, phenylalanine or tryptophan, is missing, so a read error is likely. The rearrangement uses TRBV29-1 and TRBJ1-1, with no clear D. This CDR3 has 10 amino acids. Germline CDR1 SQVTM, CDR2 ANQGSEA. With 7 bases removed from V and 0 bases from J, the gap between germline ends came to 3 bases. DNA of the CDR3: TGCAGCGCTATGAACACTGAAGCTTTCTCT. Translating it yields CSAMNTEAFS.

A note on this clonotype: Here the CDR3 omits its conserved ending phenylalanine or tryptophan, so a read error is the likely source. Because the CDR3's place on the DNA is in doubt, the DNA is left out and the CDR3 is given as listed by TCRdb. This chain joins TRBV4-1 and TRBJ1-1. CDR1 is MGHRA, CDR2 YSYEKL, per germline. The CDR3 has 15 amino acids, counting both end residues. CDR3 sequence: CASSQVLGGSTEAFY.

On this clonotype itself: Lacking the conserved final phenylalanine or tryptophan, this CDR3 likely reflects a read error. This chain uses TRBV11-2 with TRBJ2-1, with D possibly being TRBD1 (5 bases). The CDR3 has 14 residues. CDR1 and CDR2 from the germline V gene are SGHAT and FQNNGV. The CDR3 DNA reads TGTGCCAGCAGATTAGAGGCAGGGTTGGATGAGCAGTTCTTA. Translating it yields CASRLEAGLDEQFL.

The chain employs TRBV6-5 and TRBJ2-1; 11 nucleotides line up with TRBD2. This CDR3 has 17 residues. The V gene's germline CDR1 is MNHEY and CDR2 SVGAGI. V lost 0 bases and J lost 10; bases outside the gene matches: 11. As DNA, the CDR3 is TGTGCCAGCAGTTACTCGATCCGGGGACTAGCGGACCAAGAGCAGTTCTTC. Amino acid sequence: CASSYSIRGLADQEQFF.

The rearrangement joins TRBV5-6 to TRBJ2-1, with no clear D. The CDR3 contains 15 residues. The V and J ends lost 0 bases and 7 bases respectively, with 14 bases between them. Germline V gene lookup returns CDR1 SGHDT and CDR2 YYEEEE. In DNA form, the CDR3 reads TGTGCCAGCAGCTTGGGGTCTCAAACTGTAAATGAGCAGTTCTTC. This codes for CASSLGSQTVNEQFF.

The chain joins TRBV29-1 to TRBJ2-7; TRBD2 agrees at 8 bases. The germline V gene encodes CDR1 SQVTM and CDR2 ANQGSEA. The CDR3 runs 14 residues. CDR3 amino acids: CCATLAGSSYEQYF. The CDR3 DNA reads TGCTGCGCGACGCTAGCGGGCAGCTCCTACGAGCAGTACTTC.

On this clonotype itself: This may arise from a read error, as a much more abundant clone is one base away. The chain carries TRBV7-9 and TRBJ1-1; unclear D gene. The CDR3 runs to 13 residues. The V gene's germline CDR1 is SEHNR and CDR2 FQNEAQ (reference sequence). V was clipped by 5 bases and J by 2 bases, with 9 bases between them. The CDR3 here is CASSPHGNTEAFF. As DNA, the CDR3 is TGTGCCAGCAGCCCCCATGGAAACACTGAAGCTTTCTTT.

Worth noting for this clonotype: At one end, the junction sequence differs from germline, possibly due to a read error. The gene calls are TRBV6-1 and TRBJ1-4; 8 bases are shared with TRBD1. Germline V CDR1 and CDR2: MNHNS, SASEGT. The CDR3 extends over 16 amino acids. In DNA, the CDR3 is TGTGCCAGCAGAAACACAGGGGGTGCAACTAGTGAAAAACTGTTTTTT. This translates into CASRNTGGATSEKLFF.

As regards this clonotype: At one end, the junction sequence differs from germline, possibly due to a read error. V usage is TRBV6-1 and J usage is TRBJ1-5; the D gene is possibly TRBD1 (5 bases). Germline-derived CDR1 and CDR2 are MNHNS and SASEGT. This CDR3 has 13 amino acids. CDR3 nucleotides: TGTGCCAGCAGTGAACAGGGCTGGCAGCCCCAGAATTTT. Its translation is CASSEQGWQPQNF.

For this clonotype: The junction departs from germline at one end; a sequencing error may be responsible. The chain employs TRBV10-3 and TRBJ2-3; maybe TRBD2 (5 bases). Germline V gives CDR1 ENHRY, CDR2 SYGVKD. This CDR3 has 14 residues. The CDR3 nucleotides read TGTGTCATCACTAGGTCTAGCAGTACAGATACGCAGTATTTT. Translating gives CVITRSSSTDTQYF.

This clonotype has only one observation. Since a much larger clone is just one base distant, this may be a read error. The genes are TRBV7-9 and TRBJ1-1; 7 bases fit TRBD1. The CDR3 is made up of 15 amino acids. Germline loops: CDR1 SEHNR, CDR2 FQNEAQ (reference sequence). CDR3 DNA sequence: TGTGCCAGCAGCTTAGGAGGGGGCCGGGGCACTAAAGCTTTCTTT. This translates into CASSLGGGRGTKAFF. The full variable domain, with the rest looked up from reference TRBV7-9 and TRBJ1-1, is DTGVSQNPRHKITKRGQNVTFRCDPISEHNRLYWYRQTLGQGPEFLTYFQNEAQLEKSRLLSDRFSAERPKGSFSTLEIQRTEQGDSAMYLCASSLGGGRGTKAFFGQGTRLTVV.

About this clonotype: Likely a read error: the CDR3 ends without its conserved phenylalanine or tryptophan. The rearrangement links TRBV30 to TRBJ2-1; D is ambiguous. The germline V gene has CDR1 GTSNPN and CDR2 SVGIG (reference sequence). CDR3 size: 12 residues. CDR3 DNA: TGTACCTGGTCTCCAAGTTACAACGAGCAGTTCCTC. This encodes CTWSPSYNEQFL.

Notes on this clonotype: A junction boundary mismatches the germline segment, possibly from a read error. The chain recombines TRBV6-1 with TRBJ2-2; 11 bases agree with TRBD2. The CDR3 loop spans 16 amino acids. Germline V CDR1 and CDR2: MNHNS, SASEGT. The DNA of the CDR3 is TGTGCCACCACAATCCCGGGACTAGCGGTCCCCGGGGGGCTGTTTTTT. Residues: CATTIPGLAVPGGLFF.

CDR3 amino acids: CASSLRPTNEQFF. In nucleotides, the CDR3 is TGCGCCAGCAGCCTGAGACCCACCAACGAGCAGTTCTTC. The V gene is TRBV5-1, the J gene TRBJ2-1; D gene uncertain. The CDR3 sequence is 13 residues long. Trimming took 4 bases from V and 10 from J, leaving 15 bases between them. Germline loops: CDR1 SGHRS, CDR2 YFSETQ. Using reference TRBV5-1 and TRBJ2-1 for the parts outside the CDR3, the full variable domain is KAGVTQTPRYLIKTRGQQVTLSCSPISGHRSVSWYQQTPGQGLQFLFEYFSETQRNKGNFPGRFSGRQFSNSRSEMNVSTLELGDSALYLCASSLRPTNEQFFGPGTRLTVL.

This clonotype was counted once. CDR3 region: CTFWGGRVTGELFF. DNA for the CDR3: TGCACCTTCTGGGGGGGGAGGGTGACCGGGGAGCTGTTTTTT. This chain connects TRBV29-1 to TRBJ2-2, with 7 nucleotides matching TRBD2. The germline V gene has CDR1 SQVTM and CDR2 ANQGSEA. CDR3 length equals 14 residues.